This is a list of T cell receptor beta chains from one sample in a study of shared clonotypes between healthy human individuals. Sequenced by immunoSEQ multiplex PCR; TCRdb stores in-frame clones only, minus some. The sample lists over 850,000 clones, around 82% occurring once. Input material: memory CD4+ T cells from PBMCs. The origin of the receptors is a man aged 18 to 30 in good health. Some clones in this sample may be carry-over from other donors' samples. Both conserved end residues are part of each CDR3. D genes are given only for firm matches.

CDR3 DNA	CDR3 protein	V gene	D gene	J gene
TGTGCCAGCAGCTCGTACTCCCCAGAGACCCAGTACTTC	CASSSYSPETQYF	TRBV7-2	NA	TRBJ2-5
TGCGCCAGCAGCTTGGGTAGCACAGATACGCAGTATTTT	CASSLGSTDTQYF	TRBV5-1	NA	TRBJ2-3
TGTGCCATCAGTGAGGGGGGGTCCTACAATGAGCAGTTCTTC	CAISEGGSYNEQFF	TRBV10-3	NA	TRBJ2-1
TGCGCCAGCAGCTTCATCGGGGGCCAGAACACTGAAGCTTTCTTT	CASSFIGGQNTEAFF	TRBV5-1	NA	TRBJ1-1
TGTGCCAGCTCACTCTCGGGAGATAATGAAAAACTGTTTTTT	CASSLSGDNEKLFF	TRBV18	NA	TRBJ1-4
TGTGCCAGCAGCTTAGAGTCCAGGGCGGGAAACACCATATATTTT	CASSLESRAGNTIYF	TRBV7-2	NA	TRBJ1-3
TGCGCCAGCAGGACCGGGACTAGCGGGAGCACCGGGGAGCTGTTTTTT	CASRTGTSGSTGELFF	TRBV5-1	TRBD2	TRBJ2-2
TGCGCCAGCAGCCACGACAGCACAGATACGCAGTATTTT	CASSHDSTDTQYF	TRBV5-1	NA	TRBJ2-3
TGCAGCGGGGGGACGCCCGAGCAGTTCTTC	CSGGTPEQFF	TRBV29-1	NA	TRBJ2-1
TGTGCCAGCAGCGCCTCCGGGACAGGGAGGGCCGAGCAGTACTTC	CASSASGTGRAEQYF	TRBV7-2	TRBD1	TRBJ2-7
TGTGCCACCGGAGTAGGGCAGTCTAGCGGGCCCCAGGATACGCAGTATTTT	CATGVGQSSGPQDTQYF	TRBV7-8	TRBD2	TRBJ2-3